The clone carrying this TCR beta chain was recorded once. V shed 7 bases, J shed 8 bases, and the junction held 10 bases outside the gene matches. Per germline, CDR1 SNHLY and CDR2 FYNNEI. The length of the CDR3 is 14 residues. The protocol was immunoSEQ multiplex PCR, while the TCRdb copy is restricted to in-frame clones and leaves out a portion. The data contain about 140,000 clones, roughly 84% of them singletons. The record originates from a study of blood T cell repertoires in COVID-19. Participants spanned ages about 18 to 100 years and resided in fewer than 30 US areas. Sequenced: PBMCs or T cells enriched from blood (not recorded which). This sequence was found in a man aged 70 or older who had been exposed to COVID-19. The V call is TRBV2, the J call TRBJ1-4, with TRBD1 matching over 7 bases. The CDR3 nucleotides are TGTGCCAGCAAAGGGACAGCACTGGGGGAAAAACTGTTTTTT. Its protein is CASKGTALGEKLFF.